This T cell receptor beta chain was recorded in a study of T cell responses to AZD1222 COVID-19 vaccine. Study outcomes and limitations: The repertoires were collected only after the peak T cell response.

V was pared by 0 bases and J by 4 bases, with 9 bases between. This CDR3 spans 15 amino acids. Per germline, CDR1 MNHNS and CDR2 SASEGT. Turning to this clone: The antigen remains unidentified.

Data came from immunoSEQ multiplex PCR; TCRdb stores just in-frame clones and leaves some out. The sample has some 54,000 clones; 87% are singletons. The clonotype was recovered from an adult in good health. Specimen: peripheral blood, collected on day 0 of AZD1222 vaccination. The genes are TRBV6-1 and TRBJ1-4; tentatively, D is TRBD1 (5 bases). CDR3 coding DNA: TGTGCCAGCAGTGAAGCAGGGGCGGGTAATGAAAAACTGTTTTTT. It specifies CASSEAGAGNEKLFF.